This T cell receptor (beta chain) appears in the sequencing data of a study of OX40 agonist ivuxolimab in advanced cancers. For the study at large: There were three patients with partial responses, one having hepatocellular carcinoma and two cutaneous melanoma. Notes on the study in general: There was clonal expansion of CD4+ and CD8+ blood T cells by week 6 at 0.1 to 3.0 mg/kg. Partial responders at 0.1-3.0 mg/kg had among the lowest clonal expansion.

Worth noting for this clone: Antigen: not known.

Generated by immunoSEQ multiplex PCR, the TCRdb table keeps only in-frame clones and is missing some. This table holds tens of thousands of clones, more than 80% found once. V was shortened by 5 bases and J by 3 bases, with 9 bases between the two germline ends. The CDR3 is 13 residues long. Germline loops: CDR1 LNHDA, CDR2 SQIVND (reference sequence). Sequenced here: CD4+ or CD8+ T cells sorted from blood, sampled in a trial of the OX40 agonist ivuxolimab. This rearrangement joins TRBV19 to TRBJ2-3; TRBD2 is a possible D gene (5 bases). This TCR was sampled from an adult with an advanced solid tumor such as melanoma, head and neck, liver or kidney cancer. This CDR3 is CASSYPGTDTQYF. CDR3 in DNA: TGTGCCAGTAGTTACCCGGGAACAGATACGCAGTATTTT.